This TCR beta chain was retrieved from a study of blood T cell repertoires in COVID-19. Study context: Some COVID-19 samples were acute and others convalescent; all came from the United States, Italy and Spain.

The V gene lost 0 bases and the J gene lost 12 bases, with 15 bases spanning the gap. The CDR3 has 13 amino acids. Germline assignment: CDR1 SGHRS and CDR2 YFSETQ. Clones were sequenced by immunoSEQ multiplex PCR, and TCRdb holds only the in-frame ones, with some missing. The profile shows around 30,000 clones, 75% to 85% of them singletons. This receptor was identified in a human donor in a cohort sampled during active COVID-19. J is TRBJ1-1 and V is TRBV5-1; D not certain. Sequencing was carried out using peripheral blood. CDR3 sequence (DNA): TGCGCCAGCAGCTTGGTGCTGGGAGGAGGAACTTTCTTT. Amino acid sequence: CASSLVLGGGTFF.